This paragraph covers one TCR beta chain sequence. MiXCR was run by TCRdb on the RT-PCR reads, yielding one entry per CDR3 protein. Of approximately 500,000 distinct CDR3 sequences listed, roughly 23% were seen once; the top ten hold around 2.8%. Germline trimming cut 2 bases from V and 7 bases from J; bases unmatched to any gene: 13. CDR3 length equals 18 residues. In germline, CDR1 is MNHEY, CDR2 SVGAGI. This sample is drawn from a study of response to subunit inactivated influenza vaccine. This same sample was also taken into another study, of T cells expressing NK-cell markers. That paper notes: Beta-chain TCR cDNA was generated via 5'RACE template switching with UMIs. It was from sorted CD3+CD56+NKG2C+, CD3+CD56+NKG2C- and CD3+CD56-NKG2C+ T cells that TCR beta repertoires came. Seven donors tested HCMV-seropositive and one tested seronegative among the eight sequenced. Within several experiments, an anti-gamma-delta TCR antibody kept the sorting limited to alpha-beta TCR T cells. In a few donors, dominant clonotypes made up about 28.3-60.1% of CD3+CD56-NKG2C+ cells.

The sequence came from a middle-aged man who received an inactivated influenza vaccine. V and J are TRBV6-5 and TRBJ1-6, with 8 bases aligning to TRBD1. The sequenced sample was CD4+ T cells sorted from PBMCs, obtained less than 13 days after vaccination. The CDR3 nucleotides read TGTGCCAGCAGTTACGGCCAGGGGGCTGGTAATTCAAATTCACCCCTCCACTTT. Translated, it gives CASSYGQGAGNSNSPLHF.